This T cell receptor (beta chain) originates from a study of blood T cells in healthy people across ages (dated by TCRdb to between 2014 and 2016). Study-level background: Template switching captured roughly one uniquely barcoded TCR beta cDNA molecule per two T cells in model experiments. To track age-related changes in TCR beta repertoire diversity, the study relied on deep sequencing normalized with unique cDNA molecular identifiers. To avoid experimental bias, donors of different ages were distributed randomly across sequencing lanes. Four age groups were formed from the donors: young (average 16 years), middle-aged (roughly 38), aged (approximately 60) and long-lived (more than 75). Two additional independent replicas of 1 million unique cDNA reads from the same blood draw were analyzed for two donors (one aged 18 to 30 and one aged 80 or older).

Notes on this clonotype: The specificity of this receptor is unknown. No much larger clone exists at a distance of one base, and base qualities are not known.

Study-level results and caveats: Because the CMV infection status of the donors was unknown, age-related changes in expanded clonotypes may potentially have been confounded. A strong correlation was found between observed TCR beta diversity and the percentage of naive T cells measured by flow cytometry. Observed TCR beta diversity per million T cells fell roughly linearly with age, and a significant reduction was already apparent by age around 40. Total diversity estimates from one million sequenced T cells were considered lower bounds and underestimates. Compared with the aged group, the long-lived group had more naive CD4+ T cells, fewer expanded clones and increased TCR diversity, suggesting age selection. Bulk unsorted PBMC profiling prevented conclusive comparison of naive and antigen-experienced compartments.

Donors were roughly 40 systemically healthy Caucasian individuals from Russia aged 6 to 90 years. Ten milliliters of peripheral blood were drawn from each donor into EDTA-treated Vacutainer tubes. Ficoll-Paque density-gradient centrifugation was used to isolate PBMCs, with at least 6.5 million per sample. Total RNA was extracted from PBMCs with Trizol reagent, with at least 6 micrograms obtained per sample. Naive CD45RAhigh/CD27high T cell percentages were measured by flow cytometry on a PBMC aliquot from every donor. Libraries were prepared through 5' RACE. Instrument on record: Illumina HiSeq 2500. The second PCR ran for roughly 7 to 12 cycles and used a J-beta primer mix along with a sample-barcoded 5' primer. A unique molecular identifier was introduced onto each TCR beta cDNA molecule by a template-switch 5' adaptor carrying 12 random nucleotides. Each sample yielded at least 2.5 million CDR3-containing paired-end reads. First-strand cDNA was synthesized from all RNA with the Mint cDNA synthesis kit, primed by a TRBC-specific oligonucleotide. Following uracil-DNA glycosylase treatment, a first 18-cycle PCR with universal primers M1SS and BC2_uni_R was performed on all cDNA. The authors' analysis ran thus. Each sample was normalized by randomly selecting 1 million high-quality reads, each carrying a distinct molecular identifier. Instead of being binned into consensus sequences, reads that shared molecular identifiers were thrown out. MiTCR, with a Q25 quality threshold and the strictest error-elimination algorithm, was used for CDR3 identification, clonotype clustering and error correction. A nonparametric unseen species model with Euler transformation was used to estimate lower-bound total TCR beta diversity. Using fastp at Q25 and MiXCR, TCRdb reprocessed the public reads and kept productive beta chains. Rows with one shared CDR3 protein collapse into an entry with the most common genes and DNA. The V and J calls, along with clone size, are taken from TCRdb and not from the paper's own processing. Within this sample are more than 1,400,000 distinct CDR3 sequences, with roughly 45% of them counted one time only. The leading ten clones occupy 7.9% of the sample.

The CDR3 has 14 amino acids, counting the end cysteine and phenylalanine. Only the CDR3 region is kept as DNA, spanning 42 bases read in frame from base 1. The germline ends are 13 bases apart after V is trimmed by 6 bases and J by 4 bases. CDR1 and CDR2, per the germline V gene, are MNHNS and SASEGT. The sequenced sample was blood. This chain joins TRBV6-1 to TRBJ2-1; no D segment can be confidently identified. The receptor was derived from a woman aged 18-35 years in good health. The CDR3 corresponds to CASRSDPNYNEQFF. The bases are TGTGCCAGCAGGAGCGATCCCAATTACAATGAGCAGTTCTTC.